This T cell receptor beta chain was sequenced in a study of cytomegalovirus exposure and HLA in healthy donors. For the study at large: The approximately 120 validation repertoires used the same platform as the 550 to 750 first-cohort repertoires, a later analysis reported.

Note on this clone: Its antigen is still unknown.

Only in-frame clones appear in the TCRdb table, and some are missing; sequencing was by immunoSEQ multiplex PCR. The sample has hundreds of thousands of clones; around nine tenths are singletons. General observations from the study: First-cohort TCR clusters were later found to tend to co-occur in the roughly 120 validation repertoires.

This sequence was found in a woman between 18 and 29 years old in good health and CMV-seronegative. The material sequenced was PBMCs.

The CDR3 spells CASSLPSGDTQYF. In DNA form, the CDR3 reads TGTGCCAGCAGCTTACCTAGCGGAGATACGCAGTATTTT. The J gene is TRBJ2-3, the V gene TRBV5-6, with 7 nucleotides matching TRBD2. Germline lookup yields CDR1 SGHDT and CDR2 YYEEEE. V lost 2 bases, J lost 5 bases, and 2 bases stayed unmatched. This CDR3 has 13 amino acids.